This T cell receptor (beta chain) comes out of a study of identical twins. Overall study findings and caveats: Invariant MAIT and iNKT cells could partly confound zero-insertion analyses.

Concerning this clonotype itself: Its cognate antigen is unknown.

TCRdb passed the 5' RACE reads through MiXCR, listing each CDR3 protein once. This sample has approximately 350,000 distinct CDR3 sequences, with approximately 13% found just once. The V end was cut by 3 bases, the J end by 0 bases, with 12 bases between. Germline V gene data show CDR1 as MNHNS and CDR2 as SASEGT. The CDR3 spans 16 residues. Separately, the same data were catalogued under a study of yellow fever vaccine responses in identical twins. That source adds: Reported findings indicate that twins' vaccine T cell responses seemed partially convergent, partially personalized.

This chain connects TRBV6-1 to TRBJ2-1; D is possibly TRBD2 (5 bases). The receptor comes from a woman under 30 in good health. Sequencing was done on a sample of CD8+ T cells sorted from blood. The CDR3 DNA reads as TGTGCCAGCAGTGAGGTCGGGATTAACTCCTACAATGAGCAGTTCTTC. Translated, it gives CASSEVGINSYNEQFF.